This T cell receptor beta chain was documented in a study of T cell responses to AZD1222 COVID-19 vaccine. The CDR3 loop spans 14 amino acids. Germline V lookup: CDR1 MNHNS, CDR2 SASEGT. Deletions cut 2 bases from V and 0 bases from J, with 7 bases between. Libraries were prepared by immunoSEQ multiplex PCR; TCRdb keeps only in-frame clonotypes and omits some of them. The sample shows 100,000 to 150,000 clones, roughly 90% of them seen only once. This clonotype was sampled from an adult in good health. The starting material was peripheral blood, obtained on day 0 of AZD1222 vaccination. The chain couples TRBV6-1 to TRBJ1-1; D unclear. CDR3 in DNA: TGTGCCAGCAGTGAAAACCCCATGAACACTGAAGCTTTCTTT. Protein: CASSENPMNTEAFF.